This T cell receptor beta chain derives from a study of T cells after posttransplantation cyclophosphamide. This related bone marrow graft donor gave peripheral blood on the day of marrow donation. Study-wide results and caveats: Donor CD8+ memory clones often dominated recipient blood repertoires at later times. After PTCy, TRB diversity resembled that of CNI/methotrexate controls. TRB overlap between skin or GI tissue T cells and blood was limited.

The assay was immunoSEQ multiplex PCR, and TCRdb's table has in-frame clones only and misses some. The sample holds around 28,000 clones, and no clone turns up only once. After removal of 8 bases from V and 2 bases from J, the junction contained 11 bases not matched to a gene. CDR1 and CDR2 from the germline V gene are MNHNS and SASEGT. This CDR3 is 15 amino acids long. This clone was found many times. The antigen is unknown. V gene TRBV6-1 combines with J gene TRBJ2-7, with 8 nucleotides matching TRBD1. The sample was PBMCs. The receptor comes from a woman aged 55 to 70 in good health, CMV-negative, and a related stem cell transplant donor. The CDR3 DNA reads as TGTGCCAGCTGCCCGGACAGGGCGAGCCCCTACGAGCAGTACTTC. This gives the protein CASCPDRASPYEQYF.